The TCR beta chain under discussion was sequenced for a study of chemoradiotherapy in HPV16-positive cancers. Samples were taken several times over chemoradiotherapy. Study-level findings and limits: In HPV16-positive patients, HPV-responsive T-cell expansion tracked better recurrence-free survival.

Note on this clone: The antigen is not known.

The CDR3 covers 13 residues. The germline V gene encodes CDR1 SQVTM and CDR2 ANQGSEA. TCRdb's table, derived via immunoSEQ multiplex PCR, lists solely in-frame clones and lacks some. This sample yields more than 35,000 clones, of which roughly 77% are seen a single time; approximately 5.4% belongs to the top ten. This sequence was found in a human donor with HPV-associated anogenital cancer. The sample in question was blood, obtained from a patient who underwent chemoradiotherapy. The chain uses TRBV29-1 and TRBJ2-5, with 8 bases lining up with TRBD1. With the DNA end fitting TRBJ2-7 better, the J assignment may be wrong. CDR3 residues: CSATGQAIYEQYF. The CDR3 region has the DNA TGCAGCGCTACGGGACAGGCGATTTACGAGCAGTACTTC.